Presented here are 20 T cell receptor beta chains from one specimen sequenced in a study of blood T cell repertoires in COVID-19. Sequencing used immunoSEQ multiplex PCR; TCRdb keeps in-frame clones, though not all of them. The profile shows 110,000 or so clones, around 85% of them singletons. Sequencing used peripheral blood. Every receptor here comes from a human donor in a cohort sampled during active COVID-19.

The V gene is TRBV28, the J gene TRBJ1-2; the match to TRBD1 covers 8 bases. CDR1 and CDR2 (germline): MDHEN, SYDVKM. The CDR3 runs 17 residues. With V trimmed by 5 bases and J by 3 bases, 14 bases remained unmatched. Here the CDR3 reads CASSPPRGRTWDYGYTF. The CDR3 nucleotides read TGTGCCAGCAGTCCGCCCAGGGGGCGTACTTGGGACTATGGCTACACCTTC.

The J gene is TRBJ1-3, the V gene TRBV5-6; 7 bases match TRBD1. J lost 7 bases, V lost 4 bases, and 11 bases had no gene match. Germline V CDR1 and CDR2: SGHDT, YYEEEE. The CDR3 totals 15 residues. The CDR3 region has the DNA TGTGCCAGCAGCCTAACAAAAGGGGGCAGGAACACCATATATTTT. Its translation: CASSLTKGGRNTIYF.

The chain links TRBV9 to TRBJ1-2; 10 nucleotides line up with TRBD1. Germline lookup yields CDR1 SGDLS and CDR2 YYNGEE. V was pared by 3 bases and J by 8 bases, with 7 bases of the junction left unmatched. The CDR3 spans 14 residues. The CDR3 region has the DNA TGTGCCAGCAGCGCCCAGACAGGGGGCGAGGGCTACACCTTC. This sequence encodes CASSAQTGGEGYTF.

J is TRBJ2-1 and V is TRBV5-1; D gene uncertain. Germline values: CDR1 SGHRS, CDR2 YFSETQ. This CDR3 comprises 14 residues. The ends were cut back, 2 bases at V and 4 bases at J, with 10 bases in the middle. The CDR3: CASSFSDIYNEQFF. The DNA for the CDR3 is TGCGCCAGCAGCTTTTCCGACATTTACAATGAGCAGTTCTTC. Supplemented by reference TRBV5-1 and TRBJ2-1, the full variable domain reads KAGVTQTPRYLIKTRGQQVTLSCSPISGHRSVSWYQQTPGQGLQFLFEYFSETQRNKGNFPGRFSGRQFSNSRSEMNVSTLELGDSALYLCASSFSDIYNEQFFGPGTRLTVL.

This clone appeared a single time. The chain employs TRBV10-3 and TRBJ2-1; tentatively, D is TRBD2 (5 bases). Per germline, CDR1 ENHRY and CDR2 SYGVKD. Deletions cut 7 bases from V and 4 bases from J, with 14 bases between. The CDR3 has 14 amino acids. The CDR3 loop reads CAITEGVPYNEQFF. As DNA, the CDR3 is TGTGCCATCACAGAGGGAGTTCCTTACAATGAGCAGTTCTTC.

This sequence joins TRBV6-1 and TRBJ1-5, with D unclear. The CDR3 length is 15 residues. Germline assignment: CDR1 MNHNS and CDR2 SASEGT. Trimming stripped 0 bases from V and 6 bases from J, with 12 bases between. The CDR3: CASSEAVRIGQPQHF. CDR3 coding DNA: TGTGCCAGCAGTGAAGCGGTACGAATCGGTCAGCCCCAGCATTTT.

This chain links TRBV7-2 with TRBJ1-6; perhaps TRBD1 as D (6 bases). CDR1 and CDR2 from the germline V gene are SGHTA and FQGNSA. The CDR3 spans 16 residues. V lost 4 bases and J 0 bases, leaving 10 bases between the germline ends. The CDR3 reads CASSSQGSSYNSPLHF. The CDR3 DNA reads as TGTGCCAGCAGCTCACAGGGCAGCTCCTATAATTCACCCCTCCACTTT.

The rearrangement uses TRBV19 and TRBJ2-3; tentative D call: TRBD1 (5 bases). The V end was cut by 8 bases, the J end by 1 base, with 13 bases between. Germline V lookup: CDR1 LNHDA, CDR2 SQIVND (reference sequence). The CDR3 is 14 residues long. CDR3 residues: CASARVLGTDTQYF. The DNA of the CDR3 is TGTGCCAGTGCCAGGGTGTTAGGCACAGATACGCAGTATTTT.

This rearrangement joins TRBV2 to TRBJ1-1; perhaps TRBD1 as D (6 bases). This CDR3 is 15 amino acids long. Germline V gene data show CDR1 as SNHLY and CDR2 as FYNNEI. V lost 3 bases to trimming and J lost 1 base, with 12 bases between them. Written as DNA, the CDR3 is TGTGCCAGCAGTGATCAGGGGACCAGGAACACTGAAGCTTTCTTT. Amino acids: CASSDQGTRNTEAFF.

J is TRBJ1-2 and V is TRBV5-1; D remains ambiguous. V lost 0 bases to trimming and J lost 5 bases, with 11 bases between them. CDR1 and CDR2 (germline): SGHRS, YFSETQ. The CDR3 extends over 14 amino acids. The CDR3 DNA follows: TGCGCCAGCAGCTTGGCGTTGGGCCTGTATGGCTACACCTTC. The encoded protein is CASSLALGLYGYTF.

The genes are TRBV24-1 and TRBJ2-2; a weak D match, TRBD1 (6 bases). Germline loops: CDR1 KGHDR, CDR2 SFDVKD. This CDR3 region has 16 residues. Trimming took off 4 bases at V and 0 bases at J, with 11 bases between the two ends. CDR3 region: CATSESGVPNTGELFF. For the CDR3, the DNA is TGTGCCACCAGTGAATCAGGGGTTCCGAACACCGGGGAGCTGTTTTTT.

This chain joins TRBV18 and TRBJ2-1; D is possibly TRBD1 (5 bases). This CDR3 contains 16 residues. The germline gives CDR1 KGHSH, CDR2 LQKENI. V was cut by 3 bases and J by 5 bases, with 17 bases left in between. The CDR3 sequence: CASSPGRPKGNNEQFF. CDR3 coding DNA: TGTGCCAGCTCACCGGGGCGGCCAAAAGGGAACAATGAGCAGTTCTTC. The full variable domain, with the rest looked up from reference TRBV18 and TRBJ2-1, is NAGVMQNPRHLVRRRGQEARLRCSPMKGHSHVYWYRQLPEEGLKFMVYLQKENIIDESGMPKERFSAEFPKEGPSILRIQQVVRGDSAAYFCASSPGRPKGNNEQFFGPGTRLTVL.

The chain uses TRBV15 and TRBJ2-6, with D possibly TRBD2 on 7 matching bases. V lost 0 bases and J 2 bases, leaving 17 bases between the germline ends. Germline V gives CDR1 LNHNV, CDR2 YYDKDF (reference sequence). The CDR3 totals 19 residues. In DNA, the CDR3 is TGTGCCACCAGCAGAGACCCGAGGGGGGGCGCAACTGGGGCCAACGTCCTGACTTTC. It encodes CATSRDPRGGATGANVLTF.

This rearrangement joins TRBV5-1 to TRBJ1-2; no reliable D call. Germline CDR1 SGHRS, CDR2 YFSETQ. The CDR3 covers 14 residues. V was shortened by 4 bases and J by 6 bases, with 16 bases between the two germline ends. CDR3 in amino acids: CASSPWEGRDGYTF. Written as DNA, the CDR3 is TGCGCCAGCAGCCCCTGGGAGGGCCGGGATGGCTACACCTTC.

This chain uses TRBV7-9 with TRBJ2-7, with TRBD1 matching 7 bases. CDR3 length equals 13 residues. The germline V gene has CDR1 SEHNR and CDR2 FQNEAQ (reference sequence). Trimming cost V 5 bases and J 3 bases; bases outside gene matches: 4. Written as DNA, the CDR3 is TGTGCCAGCAGCGGGCAGGGGGACTACGAGCAGTACTTC. Translation gives CASSGQGDYEQYF.

The V call is TRBV5-1, the J call TRBJ2-1; weak D call: TRBD1 (6 bases). CDR3 length: 16 residues. Germline V CDR1 and CDR2: SGHRS, YFSETQ. With 4 bases removed from V and 4 bases from J, the gap between germline ends came to 18 bases. The CDR3 sequence: CASSLVGDTLYNEQFF. CDR3 bases: TGCGCCAGCAGCCTAGTAGGGGACACGCTTTACAATGAGCAGTTCTTC.

V is TRBV6-2 or TRBV6-3 and J is TRBJ2-7; TRBD1 agrees at 7 bases. This CDR3 region has 16 residues. The junction had 8 bases not matched to a gene; V was cut back by 0 bases and J by 3 bases. Looked up from germline, CDR1 is MNHEY and CDR2 is SVGEGT. The CDR3 nucleotides are TGTGCCAGCAGTTACTCCCGACAGGGAACCGTCTACGAGCAGTACTTC. As protein: CASSYSRQGTVYEQYF.

The chain recombines TRBV6-5 with TRBJ2-7, with TRBD1 identical over 8 bases. This CDR3 has 14 amino acids. Germline CDR1 and CDR2: MNHEY and SVGAGI. The junction had 7 bases not matched to a gene; V was cut back by 6 bases and J by 3 bases. The CDR3 coding sequence is TGTGCCAGCAGCCTGACAGGGGCCCACTACGAGCAGTACTTC. This sequence encodes CASSLTGAHYEQYF.

This sequence joins TRBV7-9 and TRBJ2-3; TRBD2 aligns across 11 bases. Germline V CDR1 and CDR2: SEHNR, FQNEAQ (reference sequence). The J segment lost 2 bases and the V segment lost 5 bases, leaving 6 bases of the junction unmatched. The CDR3 is made up of 16 amino acids. CDR3 amino acids: CASSQKLAGDTDTQYF. The CDR3 DNA is TGTGCCAGCAGCCAAAAACTAGCGGGGGACACAGATACGCAGTATTTT.

V usage is TRBV4-3 and J usage is TRBJ2-1; 9 bases map to TRBD2. The germline CDR1 and CDR2 sequences are LGHNA and YSLEER. Germline trimming cut 2 bases from V and 5 bases from J; bases unmatched to any gene: 16. The CDR3 loop spans 19 amino acids. CDR3 nucleotides: TGCGCCAGCAGCCAAAGAGTCCCATTGGTAGCGGGGGCTCACAATGAGCAGTTCTTC. It codes for CASSQRVPLVAGAHNEQFF.